The 21 T cell receptor beta chains given below trace back to one sample, sequenced in a study of cytomegalovirus exposure and HLA in healthy donors. It was with 60 Vbeta and 13 Jbeta primers that the PCR ran. TCRdb's table, derived via immunoSEQ multiplex PCR, lists solely in-frame clones and lacks some. Its table lists around 84,000 clones. The sequenced sample was PBMCs. These receptors were taken from a man aged 30 to 39 in good health and CMV-seronegative.

The chain links TRBV6-1 to TRBJ2-3; D uncertain. This CDR3 is 14 amino acids long. CDR1 is MNHNS, CDR2 SASEGT, per germline. Trimming removed 6 bases from V and 2 bases from J, with 12 bases in between. The CDR3 loop reads CASRRDMATDTQYF. Here the CDR3 DNA reads TGTGCCAGCAGGAGAGACATGGCCACAGATACGCAGTATTTT.

The rearrangement uses TRBV6-1 and TRBJ2-7, with TRBD1 matching over 8 bases. This CDR3 is built from 18 residues. CDR1 and CDR2 (germline): MNHNS, SASEGT. J gave up 2 bases and V 4 bases, and 16 bases lay outside the gene matches. CDR3 bases: TGTGCCAGCAGTGGACTTAGGGGATCGGAGACAGGGGCCTACGAGCAGTACTTC. It specifies CASSGLRGSETGAYEQYF.

The chain links TRBV27 to TRBJ1-1; no clear D. Germline V gene data show CDR1 as MNHEY and CDR2 as SMNVEV (reference sequence). This CDR3 spans 17 amino acids. Trimming left V 2 bases short and J 4 bases short, with 20 bases between. CDR3 nucleotide sequence: TGTGCCAGCAGTTTACTCAGTGGGTTCGAGGCTAGCACTGAAGCTTTCTTT. Translating it yields CASSLLSGFEASTEAFF.

The rearrangement joins TRBV6-5 to TRBJ1-4, with D possibly TRBD1 on 5 matching bases. V dropped 8 bases and J dropped 8 bases, with 15 bases sitting between them. The germline CDR1 and CDR2 sequences are MNHEY and SVGAGI. The CDR3 consists of 13 residues. Here the CDR3 reads CASGPGSWEKLFF. The DNA for the CDR3 is TGTGCCAGCGGGCCAGGGTCGTGGGAAAAACTGTTTTTT.

The CDR3 loop reads CASSSGQGKGSQHF. The CDR3 coding sequence is TGTGCCAGCAGTTCTGGACAGGGGAAGGGGTCCCAGCATTTT. This chain links TRBV27 with TRBJ1-5; 9 bases fit TRBD1. CDR1 and CDR2 (germline): MNHEY, SMNVEV (reference sequence). There are 14 residues in the CDR3. The ends lost 4 bases at V and 11 bases at J; junction bases unmatched: 9.

This rearrangement joins TRBV9 to TRBJ2-7; 8 bases align to TRBD2. Trimming removed 3 bases from V and 5 bases from J; junction bases left unmatched: 7. Germline V gene sequence: CDR1 SGDLS, CDR2 YYNGEE. There are 14 residues in the CDR3. CDR3 amino acids: CASSALSGSDEQYF. The CDR3 nucleotides read TGTGCCAGCAGCGCCCTAAGCGGGAGTGACGAGCAGTACTTC.

The chain joins TRBV4-1 to TRBJ2-7; TRBD1 agrees at 8 bases. There are 14 residues in the CDR3. Germline-derived CDR1 and CDR2 are MGHRA and YSYEKL. V lost 4 bases and J lost 6; bases outside the gene matches: 8. In nucleotides, the CDR3 is TGCGCCAGCAGCCCAAGGACAGGGATGGGCGAGCAGTACTTC. Its protein is CASSPRTGMGEQYF.

This chain uses TRBV25-1 with TRBJ2-1, with TRBD1 identical over 8 bases. V trimming: 8 bases; J trimming: 5 bases; junction bases outside the gene matches: 11. Germline loops: CDR1 MGHDK, CDR2 SYGVNS. CDR3 length: 15 amino acids. Written as DNA, the CDR3 is TGTGCCAGCGTACCCGGGACAGGATCCGACAATGAGCAGTTCTTC. Translated, it gives CASVPGTGSDNEQFF.

The chain combines TRBV19 with TRBJ2-5; 11 nucleotides line up with TRBD2. Unmatched junction bases numbered 4, after V lost 6 bases and J lost 4 bases. The germline gives CDR1 LNHDA, CDR2 SQIVND (reference sequence). The length of the CDR3 is 14 residues. The CDR3 coding sequence is TGTGCCAGTAGGGGACTAGCGGATTTAGAGACCCAGTACTTC. Translated: CASRGLADLETQYF.

The rearrangement joins TRBV5-5 to TRBJ1-5, with D unresolved. This CDR3 has 15 amino acids. V was shortened by 4 bases and J by 0 bases, with 11 bases between the two germline ends. CDR1 and CDR2 (germline): SGHKS, YYEKEE (reference sequence). The chain's CDR3 is CASSPGGRSNQPQHF. The CDR3 coding sequence is TGTGCCAGCAGCCCCGGAGGCCGTAGCAATCAGCCCCAGCATTTT.

The V call is TRBV18, the J call TRBJ2-2, with 10 bases that match TRBD1. Trimming at V came to 5 bases and at J to 6 bases, leaving 9 bases not matched to a gene. The CDR3 is made up of 16 amino acids. The germline CDR1 and CDR2 sequences are KGHSH and LQKENI. CDR3 in amino acids: CASSAGQGNVAGELFF. CDR3 bases: TGTGCCAGCTCAGCGGGACAGGGGAATGTGGCCGGGGAGCTGTTTTTT.

Concerning this clone: Sequence at one end of the junction differs from germline and may be a read error. This chain links TRBV11-3 with TRBJ2-3; D remains unclear. CDR3 length: 13 amino acids. Germline V gene sequence: CDR1 SGHNT, CDR2 YENEEA. The CDR3 protein is CATSFTSTDTQYF. For the CDR3, the DNA is TGTGCCACCAGCTTCACTAGCACAGATACGCAGTATTTT.

V is TRBV6-5 and J is TRBJ2-7; TRBD2 agrees at 10 bases. V lost 5 bases, J lost 6 bases, and 7 bases stayed unmatched. The CDR3 totals 14 residues. The V gene's germline CDR1 is MNHEY and CDR2 SVGAGI. CDR3 bases: TGTGCCAGCAGTCAAAAGCGGGGGGGCTCCGAGCAGTACTTC. This codes for CASSQKRGGSEQYF.

This rearrangement joins TRBV6-5 to TRBJ2-7; tentative D call: TRBD2 (6 bases). This CDR3 has 14 amino acids. The germline V gene encodes CDR1 MNHEY and CDR2 SVGAGI. Trimming removed 6 bases from V and 7 bases from J, with 19 bases in between. Here the CDR3 DNA reads TGTGCCAGCAGCCCCGGGGGTACACCCCTAGAGCAGTACTTC. Its translation is CASSPGGTPLEQYF.

The CDR3 DNA reads TGTGCCAGCAGCGAATGGGGGCAGTTAACAGATACGCAGTATTTT. It specifies CASSEWGQLTDTQYF. The chain employs TRBV11-2 and TRBJ2-3, with D possibly being TRBD1 (6 bases). The CDR3 consists of 15 residues. The germline V and J ends were trimmed by 5 bases and 3 bases, with 15 bases remaining between them. Germline V gene sequence: CDR1 SGHAT, CDR2 FQNNGV.

The chain combines TRBV7-2 with TRBJ1-1, with 8 nucleotides matching TRBD1. Germline V gene lookup returns CDR1 SGHTA and CDR2 FQGNSA. V lost 1 base, J lost 4 bases, and 8 bases stayed unmatched. The CDR3 loop spans 16 amino acids. The CDR3 protein is CASSLGTGMGRTEAFF. The CDR3 bases are TGTGCCAGCAGCTTAGGGACAGGGATGGGTCGCACTGAAGCTTTCTTT.

The chain joins TRBV25-1 to TRBJ2-3, with D possibly TRBD1 on 6 matching bases. This CDR3 contains 16 residues. Germline lookup yields CDR1 MGHDK and CDR2 SYGVNS. Deletions cut 3 bases from V and 4 bases from J, with 17 bases between. DNA of the CDR3: TGTGCCAGCAGTGACTACCGCAGGGGTGGTGCAGATACGCAGTATTTT. Residues: CASSDYRRGGADTQYF.

The rearrangement joins TRBV18 to TRBJ2-5, with D possibly matching TRBD1 (6 bases). The CDR3 runs to 13 residues. Germline V gene data show CDR1 as KGHSH and CDR2 as LQKENI. The V gene lost 6 bases and the J gene lost 2 bases, with 10 bases spanning the gap. The CDR3 DNA follows: TGTGCCAGCTCCCCCGGACAGCAAGAGACCCAGTACTTC. Translated: CASSPGQQETQYF.

The V call is TRBV6-1, the J call TRBJ1-5; no reliable D call. The V gene's germline CDR1 is MNHNS and CDR2 SASEGT. The V end lost 9 bases, the J end lost 1 base, and 13 bases lay between the germline ends. The CDR3 is 14 residues long. CDR3 loop: CASEDGRSNQPQHF. The CDR3 DNA reads as TGTGCCAGTGAGGACGGGAGGAGCAATCAGCCCCAGCATTTT.

The chain carries TRBV7-6 and TRBJ1-1, with TRBD1 identical over 11 bases. V shed 5 bases, J shed 6 bases, and the junction held 2 bases outside the gene matches. The CDR3 runs 13 residues. Per the germline V gene, CDR1 is SGHVS and CDR2 is FNYEAQ. Here the CDR3 DNA reads TGTGCCAGCAGCGAGGGACAGGGGGCTGAAGCTTTCTTT. This sequence encodes CASSEGQGAEAFF.

This chain links TRBV2 with TRBJ2-7; maybe TRBD2 (6 bases). V was clipped by 5 bases and J by 7 bases, with 15 bases between them. The CDR3 runs 13 residues. Germline V gene data show CDR1 as SNHLY and CDR2 as FYNNEI. CDR3 coding DNA: TGTGCCAGCAGTACACTACCGGCGGGAGAGCAGTACTTC. This translates into CASSTLPAGEQYF.